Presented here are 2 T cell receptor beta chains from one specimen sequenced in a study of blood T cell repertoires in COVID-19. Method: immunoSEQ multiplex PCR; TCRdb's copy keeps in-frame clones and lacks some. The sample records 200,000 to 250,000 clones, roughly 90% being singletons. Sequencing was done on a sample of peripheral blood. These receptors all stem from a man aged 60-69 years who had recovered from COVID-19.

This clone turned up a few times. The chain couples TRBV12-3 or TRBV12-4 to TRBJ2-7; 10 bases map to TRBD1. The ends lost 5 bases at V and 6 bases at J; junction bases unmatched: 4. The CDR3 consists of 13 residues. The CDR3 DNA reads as TGTGCCAGCAGTCGGGACAGGGGAAGCGAGCAGTACTTC. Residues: CASSRDRGSEQYF.

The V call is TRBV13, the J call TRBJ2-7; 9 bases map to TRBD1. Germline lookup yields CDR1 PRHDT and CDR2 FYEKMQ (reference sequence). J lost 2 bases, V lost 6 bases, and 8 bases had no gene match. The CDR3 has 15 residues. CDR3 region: CASRIDRGVPYEQYF. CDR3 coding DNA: TGTGCCAGCAGAATCGACAGGGGGGTCCCCTACGAGCAGTACTTC.